The present TCR beta chain was sequenced within a study of T cell clusters in autoimmune cytopenias. Study observations and caveats: TRB repertoire shifts in secondary cytopenia and chronic lymphocytic leukemia mostly reflected lymphoma, not autoimmunity.

One tube held mixed TRB-A and TRB-B primer pools for touch-down PCR. TCRdb re-called the multiplex PCR reads; one entry per CDR3 protein, DNA not given. The repertoire table contains fewer than 7,500 distinct CDR3 sequences. The CDR3 spans 15 residues. The germline V gene has CDR1 MNHEY and CDR2 SMNVEV (reference sequence). TRB amplification used approximately 250 ng of peripheral blood genomic DNA. This clonotype ranks as medium-sized in terms of frequency. Its target is unknown. The same specimen was also included in a second study, on T cell repertoires in aging, cancer and after chemotherapy. That paper adds: Untreated cancer patients had significantly lower blood TCR diversity than age-matched healthy donors. These repertoire data do not allow conclusions about immunological memory after chemotherapy.

The sequenced material came from peripheral blood. The sequence came from a human donor in good health. J is TRBJ2-3 and V is TRBV27; the D call of TRBD1 rests on TCRdb alone, since no DNA is present to check it. The CDR3 loop reads CASSFDRGSTDTQYF.